Each of the 2 T cell receptor beta chains below was sequenced from the same sample in a study of blood T cell repertoires in COVID-19. Only in-frame clones appear in the TCRdb table, and some are missing; sequencing was by immunoSEQ multiplex PCR. The data show approximately 290,000 clones, roughly nine tenths seen once. Source material: peripheral blood. These receptors came from a woman in her 30s with COVID-19, enrolled during active disease.

The V and J genes are TRBV19 and TRBJ1-5, with D possibly TRBD1 on 6 matching bases. The CDR3 runs 16 residues. Germline V CDR1 and CDR2: LNHDA, SQIVND (reference sequence). V shed 1 base and J shed 6 bases, with 16 bases lying between them. The CDR3 sequence: CASSIAGEQGIQPQHF. Here the CDR3 DNA reads TGTGCCAGTAGTATAGCTGGGGAACAGGGCATTCAGCCCCAGCATTTT.

This chain uses TRBV13 with TRBJ1-1, with 10 bases lining up with TRBD1. The germline gives CDR1 PRHDT, CDR2 FYEKMQ (reference sequence). CDR3 length equals 16 residues. J gave up 5 bases and V 5 bases, and 11 bases lay outside the gene matches. CDR3 residues: CASSTRQGAWKTEAFF. DNA for the CDR3: TGTGCCAGCAGCACCAGACAGGGGGCTTGGAAGACTGAAGCTTTCTTT.